This TCR beta chain stems from a study of neurological immune-mediated disorders. Trimming cost V 5 bases and J 8 bases; bases outside gene matches: 13. The CDR3 contains 16 residues. The germline gives CDR1 SSHAT, CDR2 FNYEAQ (reference sequence). The cDNA was synthesized by means of template-switch 5'RACE, which was carried out with 10-nucleotide random UMIs. TCRdb reprocessed the 5' RACE reads via MiXCR and lists one record per CDR3 protein. In the table there are about 45,000 distinct CDR3 sequences, roughly 14% of which are singletons. Regarding time point: longitudinal time-point 3. Preparation of the unsorted libraries drew on 2 million PBMCs stored at -80 C. This clonotype was observed many times.

Sequenced input: PBMCs. The clonotype was recovered from a man between 25 and 39 years old in good health. The chain is built from TRBV7-7 and TRBJ2-3; 10 bases match TRBD2. CDR3 nucleotide sequence: TGTGCCAGCAGCCTCCCCCTCCTAGCGGGAGCGCGTACGCAGTATTTT. Translated: CASSLPLLAGARTQYF.